This paragraph covers one T cell receptor beta chain sequence. The data were taken from a study of blood T cell repertoires in COVID-19. Study overall: Samples taken during acute and convalescent COVID-19 were collected in the United States, Italy and Spain. The analysed material was cDNA or gDNA that came from T cells, B-cell-depleted T cells, or PBMCs.

In the authors' workflow: From reference gene primer amplification, estimates of nucleated cell counts were derived. Assay used: immunoSEQ multiplex PCR; TCRdb lists only in-frame clones, some missing. V and J calls and clone size come straight from that table; D and trimming were deduced from the DNA. This sample has a few hundred thousand clones, with roughly 91% found just once. Participants, about 18 to 95 years old, spanned 25 or so US areas. Germline CDR1 is SGHNT and CDR2 is YYREEE (reference sequence). J was trimmed by 4 bases and V by 2 bases; bases with no gene match: 7. The CDR3 totals 15 residues.

The rearrangement joins TRBV5-4 to TRBJ2-7, with 9 bases identical to TRBD2. The receptor comes from a woman in her fifties or sixties who had been exposed to COVID-19. The sequenced material came from PBMCs or T cells enriched from blood (not recorded which). Here the CDR3 DNA reads TGTGCCAGCAGCTTAGCGGGGGGCCGGGGTTACGAGCAGTACTTC. Residues: CASSLAGGRGYEQYF.